The T cell receptor (beta chain) described here comes from a study of cytomegalovirus exposure and HLA in healthy donors. Whole-study findings and limits: TCR beta V- and J-gene trimming, according to a later analysis, was linked to a missense DCLRE1C variant. A highly shared variant cluster was judged a likely technical artifact.

PCR was performed using 60 Vbeta and 13 Jbeta primers. Sequencing used immunoSEQ multiplex PCR; TCRdb keeps in-frame clones, though not all of them. Seen here are under 150,000 clones, 81% observed once, and the top ten hold about 1.8%. Germline V lookup: CDR1 SGHNT, CDR2 YYREEE (reference sequence). The CDR3 consists of 14 residues. The V and J ends lost 2 bases and 7 bases, in that order; junction bases with no gene match: 4. A remark on this clone: What it binds is unknown.

The material sequenced was PBMCs. The receptor comes from a man between 18 and 29 years old in good health and CMV-seronegative. This chain joins TRBV5-4 and TRBJ1-5; 9 bases are shared with TRBD1. The CDR3 region is CASSLQGAGQPQHF. For the CDR3, the DNA is TGTGCCAGCAGCTTACAGGGGGCAGGACAGCCCCAGCATTTT.